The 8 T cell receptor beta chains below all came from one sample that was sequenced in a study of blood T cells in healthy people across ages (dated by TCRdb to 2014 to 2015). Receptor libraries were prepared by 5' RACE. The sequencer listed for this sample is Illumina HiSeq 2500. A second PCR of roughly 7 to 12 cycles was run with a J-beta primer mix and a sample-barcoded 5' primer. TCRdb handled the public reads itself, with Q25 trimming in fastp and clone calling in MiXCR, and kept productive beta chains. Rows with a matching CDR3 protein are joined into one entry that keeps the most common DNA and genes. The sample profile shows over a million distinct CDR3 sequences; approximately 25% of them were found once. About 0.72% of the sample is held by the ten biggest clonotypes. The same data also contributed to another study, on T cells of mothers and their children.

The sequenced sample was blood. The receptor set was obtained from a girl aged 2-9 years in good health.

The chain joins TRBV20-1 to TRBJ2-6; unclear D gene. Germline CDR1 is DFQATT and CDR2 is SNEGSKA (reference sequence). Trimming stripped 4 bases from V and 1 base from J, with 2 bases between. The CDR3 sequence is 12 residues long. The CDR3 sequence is CSANSGANVLTF. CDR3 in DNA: TGCAGTGCTAATTCTGGGGCCAACGTCCTGACTTTC.

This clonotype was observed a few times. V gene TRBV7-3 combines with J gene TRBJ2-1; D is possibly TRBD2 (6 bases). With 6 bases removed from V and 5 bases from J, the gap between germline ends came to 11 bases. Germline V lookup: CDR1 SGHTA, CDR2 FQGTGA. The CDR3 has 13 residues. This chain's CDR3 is CASSSGGDNEQFF. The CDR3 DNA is TGTGCCAGCAGTTCAGGCGGGGACAATGAGCAGTTCTTC.

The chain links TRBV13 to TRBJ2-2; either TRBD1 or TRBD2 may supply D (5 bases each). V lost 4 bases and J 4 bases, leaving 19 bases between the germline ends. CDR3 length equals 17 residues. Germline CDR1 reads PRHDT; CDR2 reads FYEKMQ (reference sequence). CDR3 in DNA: TGTGCCAGCAGCTCCCCTAGGCTCAGTGGGACCACCGGGGAGCTGTTTTTT. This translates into CASSSPRLSGTTGELFF.

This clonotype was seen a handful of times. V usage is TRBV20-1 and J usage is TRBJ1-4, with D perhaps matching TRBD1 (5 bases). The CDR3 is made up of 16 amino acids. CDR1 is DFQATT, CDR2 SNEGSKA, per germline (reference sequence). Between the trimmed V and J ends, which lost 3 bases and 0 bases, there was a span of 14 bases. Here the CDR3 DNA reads TGCAGTGCTAGGGATCTTTCAGGGACAACTAATGAAAAACTGTTTTTT. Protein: CSARDLSGTTNEKLFF.

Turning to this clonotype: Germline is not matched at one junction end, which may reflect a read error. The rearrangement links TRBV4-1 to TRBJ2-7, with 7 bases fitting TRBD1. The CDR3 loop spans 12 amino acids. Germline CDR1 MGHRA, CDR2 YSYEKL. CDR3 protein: CASSQGGPQYYF. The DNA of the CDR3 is TGCGCTAGCAGCCAAGGGGGCCCCCAATATTACTTC.

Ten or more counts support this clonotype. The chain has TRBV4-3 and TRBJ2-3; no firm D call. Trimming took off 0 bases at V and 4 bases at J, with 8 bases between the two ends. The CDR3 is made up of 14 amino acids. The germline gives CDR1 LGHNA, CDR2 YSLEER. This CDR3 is CASSQEASADTQYF. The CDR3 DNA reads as TGCGCCAGCAGCCAAGAAGCGAGCGCAGATACGCAGTATTTT.

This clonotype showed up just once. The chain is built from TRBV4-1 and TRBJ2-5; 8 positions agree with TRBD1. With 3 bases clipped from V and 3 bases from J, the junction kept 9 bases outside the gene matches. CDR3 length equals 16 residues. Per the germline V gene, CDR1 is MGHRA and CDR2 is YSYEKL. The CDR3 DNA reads TGCGCCAGCAGCCACCTCGGACAGGGAGTGGAAGAGACCCAGTACTTC. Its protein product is CASSHLGQGVEETQYF.

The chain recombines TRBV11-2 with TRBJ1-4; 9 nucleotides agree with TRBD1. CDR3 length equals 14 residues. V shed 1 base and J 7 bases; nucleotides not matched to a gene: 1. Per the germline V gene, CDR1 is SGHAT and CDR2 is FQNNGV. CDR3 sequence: CASSLGQGVEKLFF. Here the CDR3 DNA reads TGTGCCAGCAGCTTAGGACAGGGGGTTGAAAAACTGTTTTTT.